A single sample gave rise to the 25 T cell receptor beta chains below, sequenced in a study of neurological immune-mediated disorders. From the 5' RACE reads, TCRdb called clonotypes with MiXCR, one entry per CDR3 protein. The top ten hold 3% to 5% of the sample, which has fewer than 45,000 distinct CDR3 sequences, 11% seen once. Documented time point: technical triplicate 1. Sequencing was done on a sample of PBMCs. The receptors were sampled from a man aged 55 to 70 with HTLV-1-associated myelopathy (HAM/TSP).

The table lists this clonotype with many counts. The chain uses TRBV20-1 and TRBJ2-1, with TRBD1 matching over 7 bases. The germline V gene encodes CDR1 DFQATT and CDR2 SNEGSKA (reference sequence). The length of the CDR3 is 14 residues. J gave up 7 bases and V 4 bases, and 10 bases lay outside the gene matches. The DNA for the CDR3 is TGCAGTGCTACCCAATACCAGGGGGAGAATGAGCAGTTCTTC. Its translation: CSATQYQGENEQFF.

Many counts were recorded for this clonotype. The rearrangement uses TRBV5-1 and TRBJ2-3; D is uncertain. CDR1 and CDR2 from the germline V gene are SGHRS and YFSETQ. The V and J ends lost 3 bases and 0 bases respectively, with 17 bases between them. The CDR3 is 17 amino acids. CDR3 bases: TGCGCCAGCAGCTCCCAAATTGCAGGAGCTAGCACAGATACGCAGTATTTT. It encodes CASSSQIAGASTDTQYF.

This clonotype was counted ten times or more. The CDR3 loop is CASRPRGGGELFF. CDR3 coding DNA: TGTGCCAGCAGACCCCGGGGAGGCGGGGAGCTGTTTTTT. The chain joins TRBV27 to TRBJ2-2; weak D call: TRBD2 (6 bases). The CDR3 totals 13 residues. Germline assignment: CDR1 MNHEY and CDR2 SMNVEV (reference sequence). V was pared by 6 bases and J by 7 bases, with 12 bases between.

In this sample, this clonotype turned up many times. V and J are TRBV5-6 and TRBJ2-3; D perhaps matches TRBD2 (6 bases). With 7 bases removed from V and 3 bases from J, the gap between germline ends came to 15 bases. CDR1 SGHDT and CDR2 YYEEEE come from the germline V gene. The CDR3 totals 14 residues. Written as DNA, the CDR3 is TGTGCCAGCTTAAACCAGGGAGGTACAGATACGCAGTATTTT. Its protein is CASLNQGGTDTQYF.

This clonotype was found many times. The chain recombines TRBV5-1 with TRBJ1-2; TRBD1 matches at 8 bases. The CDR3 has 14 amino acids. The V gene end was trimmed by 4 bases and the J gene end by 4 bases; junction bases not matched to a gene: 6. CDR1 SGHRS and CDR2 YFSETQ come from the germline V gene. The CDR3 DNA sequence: TGCGCCAGCAGCCCGGCAGGGGGCAGCTATGGCTACACCTTC. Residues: CASSPAGGSYGYTF. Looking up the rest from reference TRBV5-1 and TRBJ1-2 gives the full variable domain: KAGVTQTPRYLIKTRGQQVTLSCSPISGHRSVSWYQQTPGQGLQFLFEYFSETQRNKGNFPGRFSGRQFSNSRSEMNVSTLELGDSALYLCASSPAGGSYGYTFGSGTRLTVV.

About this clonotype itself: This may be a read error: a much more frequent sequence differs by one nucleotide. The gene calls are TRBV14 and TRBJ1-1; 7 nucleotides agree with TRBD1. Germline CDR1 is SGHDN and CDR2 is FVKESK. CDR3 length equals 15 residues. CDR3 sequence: CASSPRQGRNTESFF. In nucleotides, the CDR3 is TGTGCCAGCAGCCCTAGACAGGGACGTAACACTGAATCTTTCTTT. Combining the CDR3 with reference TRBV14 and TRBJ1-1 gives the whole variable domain EAGVTQFPSHSVIEKGQTVTLRCDPISGHDNLYWYRRVMGKEIKFLLHFVKESKQDESGMPNNRFLAERTGGTYSTLKVQPAELEDSGVYFCASSPRQGRNTESFFGQGTRLTVV.

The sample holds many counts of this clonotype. The CDR3: CATSRAHRAPYEQYF. The CDR3 DNA is TGTGCCACCAGCAGAGCCCACCGGGCCCCTTACGAGCAGTACTTC. V gene TRBV15 combines with J gene TRBJ2-7; D is ambiguous. Germline CDR1 and CDR2: LNHNV and YYDKDF (reference sequence). Trimming took 1 base from V and 4 from J, leaving 14 bases between them. The CDR3 covers 15 residues.

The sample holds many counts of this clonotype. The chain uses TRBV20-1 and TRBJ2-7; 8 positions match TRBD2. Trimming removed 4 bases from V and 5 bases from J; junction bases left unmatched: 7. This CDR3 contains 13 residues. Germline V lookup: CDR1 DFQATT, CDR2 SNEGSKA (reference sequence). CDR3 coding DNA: TGCAGTGCTACAGCGGGAGAAATCGACGAGCAGTACTTC. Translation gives CSATAGEIDEQYF.

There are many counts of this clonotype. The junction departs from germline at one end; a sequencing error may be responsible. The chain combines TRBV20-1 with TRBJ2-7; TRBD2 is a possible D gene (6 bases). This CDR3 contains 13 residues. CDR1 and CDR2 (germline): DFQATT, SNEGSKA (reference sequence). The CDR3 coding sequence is TGCAGCGCTACGGGACTTAGCTCCTACGAGCAGTACTTC. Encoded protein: CSATGLSSYEQYF.

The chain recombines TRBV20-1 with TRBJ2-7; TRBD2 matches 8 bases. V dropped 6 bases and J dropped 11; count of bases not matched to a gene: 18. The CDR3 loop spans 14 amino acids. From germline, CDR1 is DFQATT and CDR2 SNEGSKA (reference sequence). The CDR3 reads CSAVSGRLTYKKYF. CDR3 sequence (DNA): TGCAGTGCGGTGAGCGGGAGACTCACCTACAAGAAGTACTTC.

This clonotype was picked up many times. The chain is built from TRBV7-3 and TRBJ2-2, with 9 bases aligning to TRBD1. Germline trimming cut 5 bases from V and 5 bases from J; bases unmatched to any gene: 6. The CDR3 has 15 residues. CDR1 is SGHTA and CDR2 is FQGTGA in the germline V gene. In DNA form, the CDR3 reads TGTGCCAGCAGCCAGGGGACAGGGCGGACCGGGGAGCTGTTTTTT. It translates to CASSQGTGRTGELFF. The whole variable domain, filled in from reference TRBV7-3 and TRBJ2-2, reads GAGVSQTPSNKVTEKGKYVELRCDPISGHTALYWYRQSLGQGPEFLIYFQGTGAADDSGLPNDRFFAVRPEGSVSTLKIQRTERGDSAVYLCASSQGTGRTGELFFGEGSRLTVL.

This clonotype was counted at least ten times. The CDR3 protein is CSARGDSSYEQYF. The CDR3 nucleotides are TGCAGCGCCCGTGGGGACAGTTCCTACGAGCAGTACTTC. The chain joins TRBV29-1 to TRBJ2-7; TRBD1 matches 7 bases. CDR3 size: 13 residues. The V segment lost 7 bases and the J segment 1 base; nucleotides outside the gene matches: 7. Per germline, CDR1 SQVTM and CDR2 ANQGSEA.

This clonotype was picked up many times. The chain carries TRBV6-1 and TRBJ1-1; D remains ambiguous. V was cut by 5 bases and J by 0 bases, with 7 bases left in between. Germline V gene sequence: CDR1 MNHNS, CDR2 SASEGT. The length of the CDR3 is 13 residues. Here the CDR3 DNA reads TGTGCCAGCAGTCTTTCTCTGAACACTGAAGCTTTCTTT. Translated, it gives CASSLSLNTEAFF.

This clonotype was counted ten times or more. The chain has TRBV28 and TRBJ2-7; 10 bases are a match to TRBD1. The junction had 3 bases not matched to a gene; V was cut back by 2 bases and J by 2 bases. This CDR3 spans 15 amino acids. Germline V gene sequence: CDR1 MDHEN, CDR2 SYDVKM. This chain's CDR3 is CASSLLGQGTYEQYF. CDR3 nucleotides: TGTGCCAGCAGTTTACTGGGACAGGGGACCTACGAGCAGTACTTC. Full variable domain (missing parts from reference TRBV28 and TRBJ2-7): DVKVTQSSRYLVKRTGEKVFLECVQDMDHENMFWYRQDPGLGLRLIYFSYDVKMKEKGDIPEGYSVSREKKERFSLILESASTNQTSMYLCASSLLGQGTYEQYFGPGTRLTVT.

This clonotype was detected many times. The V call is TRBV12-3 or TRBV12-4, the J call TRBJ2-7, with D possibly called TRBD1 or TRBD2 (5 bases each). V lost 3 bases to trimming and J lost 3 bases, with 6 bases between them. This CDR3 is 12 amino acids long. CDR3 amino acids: CASSFGGYEQYF. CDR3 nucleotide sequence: TGTGCCAGCAGTTTTGGGGGCTACGAGCAGTACTTC.

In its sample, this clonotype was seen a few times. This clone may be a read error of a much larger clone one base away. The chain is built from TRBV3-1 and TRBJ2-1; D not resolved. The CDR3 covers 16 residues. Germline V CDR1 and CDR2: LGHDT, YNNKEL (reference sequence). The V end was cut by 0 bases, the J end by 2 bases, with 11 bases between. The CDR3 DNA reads TGTGCCAGCAGCCAAGAGGTGCCTATCCCCTACAATGAGCAGTTCTTC. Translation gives CASSQEVPIPYNEQFF.

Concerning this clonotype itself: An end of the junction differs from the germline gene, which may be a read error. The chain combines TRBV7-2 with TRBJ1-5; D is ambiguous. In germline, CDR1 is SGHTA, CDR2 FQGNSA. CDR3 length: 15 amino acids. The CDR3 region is CANSLGQGSNHPQHF. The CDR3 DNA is TGTGCCAACAGCTTAGGTCAAGGAAGCAATCATCCCCAGCATTTT.

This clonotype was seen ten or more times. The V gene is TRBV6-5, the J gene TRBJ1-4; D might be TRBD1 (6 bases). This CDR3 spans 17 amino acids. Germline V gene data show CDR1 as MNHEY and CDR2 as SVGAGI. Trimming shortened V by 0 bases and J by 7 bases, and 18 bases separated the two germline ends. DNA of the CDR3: TGTGCCAGCAGTTACTCCCCCCCCACAGGGTCGACTGAAAAACTGTTTTTT. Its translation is CASSYSPPTGSTEKLFF.

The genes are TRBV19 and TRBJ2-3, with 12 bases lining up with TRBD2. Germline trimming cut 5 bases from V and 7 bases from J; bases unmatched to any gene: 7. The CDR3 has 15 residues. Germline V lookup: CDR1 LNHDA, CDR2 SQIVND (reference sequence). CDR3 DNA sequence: TGTGCCAGTAGTCCAACTAGCGGGAGGAGTAATACGCAGTATTTT. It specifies CASSPTSGRSNTQYF.

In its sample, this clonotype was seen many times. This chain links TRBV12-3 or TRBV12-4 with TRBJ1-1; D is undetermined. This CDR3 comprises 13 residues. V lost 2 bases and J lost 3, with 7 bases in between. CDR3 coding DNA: TGTGCCAGCAGTTTAAGCGTCGACACTGAAGCTTTCTTT. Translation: CASSLSVDTEAFF.

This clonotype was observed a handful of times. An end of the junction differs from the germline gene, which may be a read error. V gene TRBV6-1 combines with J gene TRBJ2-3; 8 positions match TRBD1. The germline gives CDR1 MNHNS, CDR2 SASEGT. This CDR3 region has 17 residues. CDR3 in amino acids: CANSGGQAWVSTDTQYF. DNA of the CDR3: TGTGCCAACAGTGGGGGACAGGCCTGGGTTAGCACAGATACGCAGTATTTT.

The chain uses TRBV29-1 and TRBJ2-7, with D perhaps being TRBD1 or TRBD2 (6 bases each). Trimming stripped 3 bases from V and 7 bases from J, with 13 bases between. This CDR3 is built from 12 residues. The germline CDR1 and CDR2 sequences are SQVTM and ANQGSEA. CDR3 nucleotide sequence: TGCAGCGTTGATACAGGGAGGAGGGAGCAGTACTTC. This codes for CSVDTGRREQYF.

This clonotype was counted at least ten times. The CDR3 spells CASRRLGQRTNTGELFF. The CDR3 region has the DNA TGTGCCAGCAGACGCCTCGGACAGAGGACGAACACCGGGGAGCTGTTTTTT. V is TRBV6-1 and J is TRBJ2-2, with D possibly TRBD1 on 6 matching bases. Trimming removed 6 bases at V and 0 bases at J, with 17 bases between. Germline V gene sequence: CDR1 MNHNS, CDR2 SASEGT. This CDR3 has 17 amino acids.

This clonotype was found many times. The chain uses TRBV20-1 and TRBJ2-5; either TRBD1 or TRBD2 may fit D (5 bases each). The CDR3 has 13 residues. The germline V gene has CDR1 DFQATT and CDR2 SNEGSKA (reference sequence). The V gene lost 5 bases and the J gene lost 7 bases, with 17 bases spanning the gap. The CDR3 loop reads CSAPRDPKGTQYF. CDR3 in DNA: TGCAGTGCTCCCCGGGACCCAAAAGGGACCCAGTACTTC.

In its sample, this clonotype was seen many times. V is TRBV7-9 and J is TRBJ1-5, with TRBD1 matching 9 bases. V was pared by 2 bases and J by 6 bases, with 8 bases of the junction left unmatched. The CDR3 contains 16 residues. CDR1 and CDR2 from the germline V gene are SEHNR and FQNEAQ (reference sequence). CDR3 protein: CASSLSDRGVLQPQHF. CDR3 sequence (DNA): TGTGCCAGCAGCTTATCCGACAGGGGGGTCCTTCAGCCCCAGCATTTT.